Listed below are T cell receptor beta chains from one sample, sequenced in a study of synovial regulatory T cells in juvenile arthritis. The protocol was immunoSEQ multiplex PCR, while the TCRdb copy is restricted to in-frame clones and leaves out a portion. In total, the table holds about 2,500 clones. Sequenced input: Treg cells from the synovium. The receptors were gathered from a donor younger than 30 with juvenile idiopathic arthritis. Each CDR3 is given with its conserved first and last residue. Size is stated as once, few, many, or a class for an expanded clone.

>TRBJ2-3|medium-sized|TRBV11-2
CASSRRQGNTDTQYF
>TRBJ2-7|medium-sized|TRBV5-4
CASSLPRDTYEQYF
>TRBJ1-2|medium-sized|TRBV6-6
CASRNPGGADYGYTF
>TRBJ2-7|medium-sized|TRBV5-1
CASSLARAGPNIEQYF
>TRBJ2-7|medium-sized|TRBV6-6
CASRRTGGSFHEQYF
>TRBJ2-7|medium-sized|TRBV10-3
CAISTGSNVYEQYF
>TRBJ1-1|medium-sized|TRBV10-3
CAISERDTGGTEAFF
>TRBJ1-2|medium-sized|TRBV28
CASSLFVRGGYGYTF
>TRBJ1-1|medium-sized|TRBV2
CASSAEGQGAWTEAFF
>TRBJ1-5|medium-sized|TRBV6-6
CASKDGQGMHQPQHF